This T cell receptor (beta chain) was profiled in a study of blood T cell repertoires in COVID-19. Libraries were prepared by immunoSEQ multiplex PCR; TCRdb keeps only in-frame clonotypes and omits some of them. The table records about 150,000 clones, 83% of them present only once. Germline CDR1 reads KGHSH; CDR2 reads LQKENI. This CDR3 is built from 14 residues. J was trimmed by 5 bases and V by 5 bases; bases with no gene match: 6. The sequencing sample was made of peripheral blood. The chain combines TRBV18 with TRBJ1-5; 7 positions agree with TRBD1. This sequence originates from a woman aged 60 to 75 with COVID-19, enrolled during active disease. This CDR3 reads CASSGTGVDQPQHF. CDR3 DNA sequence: TGTGCCAGCTCAGGAACAGGGGTTGATCAGCCCCAGCATTTT.